This entry lists 27 T cell receptor beta chains sequenced from one sample in a study of T cell responses to AZD1222 COVID-19 vaccine. Libraries were prepared by immunoSEQ multiplex PCR; TCRdb keeps only in-frame clonotypes and omits some of them. The profile shows approximately 120,000 clones, 85% to 90% of them singletons. Sequenced material: peripheral blood, taken on day 0 of AZD1222 vaccination. The receptors here all came from an adult in good health.

CDR3 DNA sequence: TGTGCCAGCTCACAGTCGACAGTAAGTGAAGCTTTCTTT. Protein product: CASSQSTVSEAFF. This chain connects TRBV18 to TRBJ1-1; the D gene is possibly TRBD1 (5 bases). This CDR3 is built from 13 residues. Germline values: CDR1 KGHSH, CDR2 LQKENI. Deletions cut 4 bases from V and 7 bases from J, with 13 bases between.

CDR3 nucleotide sequence: TGTGCCAGTAGTATGGGGAGGCAGAACACTGAAGCTTTCTTT. Translated, it gives CASSMGRQNTEAFF. The genes are TRBV19 and TRBJ1-1; D gene uncertain. The CDR3 sequence is 14 residues long. Germline loops: CDR1 LNHDA, CDR2 SQIVND (reference sequence). Trimming pared 3 bases from V and 1 base from J, leaving 9 bases between.

In nucleotides, the CDR3 is TGTGCCAGCAGCCAGGACCCGGGGAGGAGGAATGAGCAGTTCTTC. As protein: CASSQDPGRRNEQFF. The V gene is TRBV11-2, the J gene TRBJ2-1; possibly TRBD2 for D (6 bases). V lost 5 bases, J lost 7 bases, and 18 bases lay in between. Germline V gives CDR1 SGHAT, CDR2 FQNNGV. The CDR3 covers 15 residues. Based on the CDR3 plus reference TRBV11-2 and TRBJ2-1, the full variable domain is EAGVAQSPRYKIIEKRQSVAFWCNPISGHATLYWYQQILGQGPKLLIQFQNNGVVDDSQLPKDRFSAERLKGVDSTLKIQPAKLEDSAVYLCASSQDPGRRNEQFFGPGTRLTVL.

The J gene is TRBJ2-7, the V gene TRBV2, with 13 bases fitting TRBD2. The germline V gene encodes CDR1 SNHLY and CDR2 FYNNEI. With V trimmed by 6 bases and J by 3 bases, 5 bases remained unmatched. The CDR3 consists of 15 residues. The DNA for the CDR3 is TGTGCCAGCAGCGCACGGACTAGCGGGAGCTACGAGCAGTACTTC. Translated: CASSARTSGSYEQYF.

This clone was seen just once. CDR3 protein: CASSLPGQGAGGGELFF. The CDR3, as DNA: TGTGCCAGCAGTCTACCGGGACAGGGGGCTGGAGGCGGGGAGCTGTTTTTT. This rearrangement joins TRBV6-6 to TRBJ2-2; TRBD1 matches at 12 bases. The V and J ends lost 5 bases and 7 bases, in that order; junction bases with no gene match: 11. Germline values: CDR1 MNHNY, CDR2 SVGAGI (reference sequence). CDR3 length: 17 amino acids.

The V and J genes are TRBV5-1 and TRBJ2-3; 10 bases match TRBD2. The CDR3 is 14 amino acids. V lost 4 bases to trimming and J lost 6 bases; unmatched junction nucleotides: 5. The germline V gene encodes CDR1 SGHRS and CDR2 YFSETQ. CDR3 bases: TGCGCCAGCAGCCTCGGGACTAGCGTGGATACGCAGTATTTT. Protein product: CASSLGTSVDTQYF.

The V gene is TRBV3-1 (or the pseudogene TRBV3-2), the J gene TRBJ2-3, with D possibly matching TRBD2 (6 bases). This CDR3 is built from 16 residues. Germline lookup yields CDR1 LGHDT and CDR2 YNNKEL (reference sequence). V lost 2 bases and J lost 3, with 15 bases in between. The DNA for the CDR3 is TGTGCCAGCAGCCAACAGGGAGGAGGATTAACAGATACGCAGTATTTT. Protein product: CASSQQGGGLTDTQYF.

V gene TRBV11-2 combines with J gene TRBJ2-7; D perhaps matches TRBD1 (5 bases). CDR3 length equals 14 residues. CDR1 and CDR2 from the germline V gene are SGHAT and FQNNGV. The V end was cut by 3 bases, the J end by 3 bases, with 12 bases between. The chain's CDR3 is CASSFRREIYEQYF. The CDR3 DNA sequence: TGTGCCAGCAGCTTCCGCAGGGAAATCTACGAGCAGTACTTC.

This chain uses TRBV18 with TRBJ1-5, with TRBD1 matching over 7 bases. V dropped 3 bases and J dropped 1; count of bases not matched to a gene: 6. This CDR3 comprises 16 residues. CDR1 KGHSH and CDR2 LQKENI come from the germline V gene. The CDR3 region has the DNA TGTGCCAGCTCACCGTTAGCGGGACAGAGCAATCAGCCCCAGCATTTT. Translated, it gives CASSPLAGQSNQPQHF.

This chain uses TRBV7-9 with TRBJ2-2; D possibly corresponds to TRBD1 (6 bases). The V gene lost 8 bases and the J gene lost 3 bases, with 10 bases spanning the gap. Looked up from germline, CDR1 is SEHNR and CDR2 is FQNEAQ (reference sequence). The CDR3 is 13 residues long. The DNA of the CDR3 is TGTGCCAGCCAACAGGGTTACACCGGGGAGCTGTTTTTT. This codes for CASQQGYTGELFF.

V is TRBV28 and J is TRBJ1-5; D ambiguous. From germline, CDR1 is MDHEN and CDR2 SYDVKM. The V and J ends lost 3 bases and 0 bases respectively, with 9 bases between them. The CDR3 length is 15 residues. DNA of the CDR3: TGTGCCAGCAGTTTTGGAACTTATAGCAATCAGCCCCAGCATTTT. Amino acids: CASSFGTYSNQPQHF.

The chain joins TRBV7-3 to TRBJ2-1, with TRBD2 matching 9 bases. CDR3 length equals 16 residues. The V and J ends lost 2 bases and 4 bases, in that order; junction bases with no gene match: 6. Germline values: CDR1 SGHTA, CDR2 FQGTGA. In nucleotides, the CDR3 is TGTGCCAGCAGCTTAGGGGCTAGCGGGGTGTACAATGAGCAGTTCTTC. This codes for CASSLGASGVYNEQFF.

In its sample, this clone ranks as medium-sized. The chain combines TRBV6-1 with TRBJ2-1; D may be TRBD2 (6 bases). Trimming cost V 3 bases and J 10 bases, with 10 bases left between them. The CDR3 is 12 amino acids. The germline V gene has CDR1 MNHNS and CDR2 SASEGT. This CDR3 reads CASSEQGGEQFF. For the CDR3, the DNA is TGTGCCAGCAGTGAGCAGGGAGGCGAGCAGTTCTTC.

V is TRBV5-6 and J is TRBJ1-1, with TRBD1 matching 8 bases. The trim removed 1 base at V and 4 bases at J, leaving 9 bases unmatched. This CDR3 is built from 16 residues. Germline V lookup: CDR1 SGHDT, CDR2 YYEEEE. The CDR3 DNA sequence: TGTGCCAGCAGCTTGTCGGCAGGGGGCGACGGCACTGAAGCTTTCTTT. This translates into CASSLSAGGDGTEAFF.

V and J are TRBV19 and TRBJ1-5; D remains unclear. CDR1 is LNHDA and CDR2 is SQIVND in the germline V gene (reference sequence). The ends were cut back, 4 bases at V and 0 bases at J, with 4 bases in the middle. The CDR3 has 13 amino acids. CDR3: CASSTTSNQPQHF. The CDR3 DNA sequence: TGTGCCAGTAGTACTACTAGCAATCAGCCCCAGCATTTT.

This clone was counted between two and nine times. The genes are TRBV9 and TRBJ2-1; D gene ambiguous. The CDR3 length is 13 residues. Trimming stripped 5 bases from V and 0 bases from J, with 6 bases between. Germline V CDR1 and CDR2: SGDLS, YYNGEE. CDR3 in amino acids: CASSDSSYNEQFF. As DNA, the CDR3 is TGTGCCAGCAGTGATAGCTCCTACAATGAGCAGTTCTTC.

The J gene is TRBJ2-1, the V gene TRBV3-1 (or the pseudogene TRBV3-2); D may be TRBD1 or TRBD2 (6 bases each). V was trimmed by 2 bases and J by 9 bases, leaving 20 bases between them. This CDR3 region has 16 residues. Germline V gene sequence: CDR1 LGHDT, CDR2 YNNKEL (reference sequence). CDR3 in DNA: TGTGCCAGCAGCCAAAACATCGGGGGCCCCGGGGGTGAGCAGTTCTTC. Its protein product is CASSQNIGGPGGEQFF.

V and J are TRBV5-4 and TRBJ2-7; TRBD2 aligns across 14 bases. Germline CDR1 reads SGHNT; CDR2 reads YYREEE (reference sequence). J lost 1 base, V lost 3 bases, and 6 bases had no gene match. The CDR3 is 17 amino acids. The CDR3 reads CASSSGLAGGQSYEQYF. CDR3 nucleotides: TGTGCCAGCAGCTCCGGACTAGCGGGAGGCCAATCCTACGAGCAGTACTTC.

The chain is built from TRBV5-1 and TRBJ2-1; TRBD2 matches at 11 bases. The CDR3 covers 15 residues. V dropped 1 base and J dropped 9; count of bases not matched to a gene: 6. Germline assignment: CDR1 SGHRS and CDR2 YFSETQ. CDR3 in DNA: TGCGCCAGCAGCTTGCGCTCCGGGACTAGCGGTGAGCAGTTCTTC. It specifies CASSLRSGTSGEQFF.

The V gene is TRBV19, the J gene TRBJ1-2, with a tentative D call TRBD1 (5 bases). CDR1 is LNHDA, CDR2 SQIVND, per germline (reference sequence). Trimming pared 8 bases from V and 3 bases from J, leaving 10 bases between. This CDR3 is built from 12 residues. CDR3 amino acids: CASGTGDYGYTF. In DNA form, the CDR3 reads TGTGCCAGTGGAACGGGGGACTATGGCTACACCTTC.

This chain joins TRBV27 and TRBJ1-1; no reliable D call. The CDR3 loop spans 15 amino acids. V was cut by 2 bases and J by 3 bases, with 13 bases left in between. Per germline, CDR1 MNHEY and CDR2 SMNVEV (reference sequence). CDR3 sequence: CASSLLGGPDTEAFF. Here the CDR3 DNA reads TGTGCCAGCAGTTTACTAGGCGGACCTGACACTGAAGCTTTCTTT.

V and J are TRBV5-6 and TRBJ1-4; D is unresolved. Germline-derived CDR1 and CDR2 are SGHDT and YYEEEE. The CDR3 extends over 15 amino acids. Trimming took 4 bases from V and 7 from J, leaving 17 bases between them. Written as DNA, the CDR3 is TGTGCCAGCAGCGGCAGCGCACGGGCGGGTGAAAAACTGTTTTTT. Translated: CASSGSARAGEKLFF.

Only a few counts were recorded for this clone. The chain links TRBV6-5 to TRBJ2-1; 12 nucleotides line up with TRBD2. The germline V gene encodes CDR1 MNHEY and CDR2 SVGAGI. Trimming took 8 bases from V and 8 from J; bases not matched to a gene: 7. This CDR3 is 14 amino acids long. CDR3 sequence: CASLAGGAKDEQFF. CDR3 nucleotide sequence: TGTGCCAGCCTAGCGGGAGGGGCGAAGGATGAGCAGTTCTTC.

The chain carries TRBV24-1 and TRBJ2-1; no reliable D call. Germline CDR1 is KGHDR and CDR2 is SFDVKD. The germline V and J ends were trimmed by 2 bases and 0 bases, with 7 bases remaining between them. This CDR3 is 15 amino acids long. CDR3 nucleotide sequence: TGTGCCACCAGTGATTCGCTGAGCTCCTACAATGAGCAGTTCTTC. Residues: CATSDSLSSYNEQFF.

The chain employs TRBV7-9 and TRBJ2-5; maybe TRBD2 (5 bases). The CDR3 is made up of 14 amino acids. Looked up from germline, CDR1 is SEHNR and CDR2 is FQNEAQ (reference sequence). Deletions cut 3 bases from V and 2 bases from J, with 10 bases between. This chain's CDR3 is CASSLVRGQETQYF. CDR3 in DNA: TGTGCCAGCAGCTTGGTCCGGGGTCAAGAGACCCAGTACTTC.

The V and J genes are TRBV27 and TRBJ1-1; 7 nucleotides line up with TRBD1. This CDR3 is 12 amino acids long. Per germline, CDR1 MNHEY and CDR2 SMNVEV (reference sequence). V shed 3 bases and J 12 bases; nucleotides not matched to a gene: 7. The CDR3 DNA reads TGTGCCAGCAGTTTTTTGGGGACAGCTACTTTCTTT. This sequence encodes CASSFLGTATFF.

J is TRBJ1-5 and V is TRBV19; D remains unclear. V shed 5 bases and J shed 8 bases, with 13 bases lying between them. CDR3 size: 13 residues. Germline CDR1 and CDR2: LNHDA and SQIVND (reference sequence). The CDR3 loop reads CASSYGRTEPQHF. The CDR3, as DNA: TGTGCCAGTAGTTACGGACGGACGGAGCCCCAGCATTTT.